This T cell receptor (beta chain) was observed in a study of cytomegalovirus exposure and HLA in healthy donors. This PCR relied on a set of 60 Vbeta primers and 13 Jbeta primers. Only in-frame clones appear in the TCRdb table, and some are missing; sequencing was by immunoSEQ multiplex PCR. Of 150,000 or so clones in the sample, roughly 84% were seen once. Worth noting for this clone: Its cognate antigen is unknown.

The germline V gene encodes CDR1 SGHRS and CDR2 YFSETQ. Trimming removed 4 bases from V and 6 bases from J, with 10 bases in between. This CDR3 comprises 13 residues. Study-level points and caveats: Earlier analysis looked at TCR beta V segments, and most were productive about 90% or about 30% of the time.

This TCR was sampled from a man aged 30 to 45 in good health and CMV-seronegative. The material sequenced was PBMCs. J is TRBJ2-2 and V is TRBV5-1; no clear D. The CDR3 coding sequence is TGCGCCAGCAGCGCACCTCAGTCCGGGGAGCTGTTTTTT. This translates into CASSAPQSGELFF.